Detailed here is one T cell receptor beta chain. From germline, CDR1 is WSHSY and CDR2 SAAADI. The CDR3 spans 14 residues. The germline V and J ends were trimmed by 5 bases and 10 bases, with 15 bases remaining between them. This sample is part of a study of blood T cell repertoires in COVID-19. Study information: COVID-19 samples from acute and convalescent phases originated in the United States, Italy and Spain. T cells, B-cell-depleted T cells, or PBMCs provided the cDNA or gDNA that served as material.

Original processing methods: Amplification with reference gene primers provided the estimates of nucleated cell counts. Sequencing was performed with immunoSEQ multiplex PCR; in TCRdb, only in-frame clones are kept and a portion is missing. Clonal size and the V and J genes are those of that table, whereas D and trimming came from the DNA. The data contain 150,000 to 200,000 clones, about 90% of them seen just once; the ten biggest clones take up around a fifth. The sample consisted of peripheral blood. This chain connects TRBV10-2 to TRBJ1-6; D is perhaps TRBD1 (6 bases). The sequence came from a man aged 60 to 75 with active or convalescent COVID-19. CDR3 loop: CASSQTGWGSPLHF. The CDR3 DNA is TGCGCCAGCAGTCAGACAGGTTGGGGGTCACCCCTCCACTTT.